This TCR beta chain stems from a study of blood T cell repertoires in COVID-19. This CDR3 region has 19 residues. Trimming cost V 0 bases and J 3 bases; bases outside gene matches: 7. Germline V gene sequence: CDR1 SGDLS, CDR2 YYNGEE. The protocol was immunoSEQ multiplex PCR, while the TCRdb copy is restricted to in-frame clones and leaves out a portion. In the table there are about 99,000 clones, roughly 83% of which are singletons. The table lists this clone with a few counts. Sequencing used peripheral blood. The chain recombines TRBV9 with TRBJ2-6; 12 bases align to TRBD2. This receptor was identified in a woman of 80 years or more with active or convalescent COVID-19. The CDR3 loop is CASSVGGRGLAGGANVLTF. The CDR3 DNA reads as TGTGCCAGCAGCGTAGGCGGGCGGGGACTAGCGGGTGGGGCCAACGTCCTGACTTTC. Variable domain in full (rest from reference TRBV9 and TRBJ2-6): DSGVTQTPKHLITATGQRVTLRCSPRSGDLSVYWYQQSLDQGLQFLIQYYNGEERAKGNILERFSAQQFPDLHSELNLSSLELGDSALYFCASSVGGRGLAGGANVLTFGAGSRLTVL.